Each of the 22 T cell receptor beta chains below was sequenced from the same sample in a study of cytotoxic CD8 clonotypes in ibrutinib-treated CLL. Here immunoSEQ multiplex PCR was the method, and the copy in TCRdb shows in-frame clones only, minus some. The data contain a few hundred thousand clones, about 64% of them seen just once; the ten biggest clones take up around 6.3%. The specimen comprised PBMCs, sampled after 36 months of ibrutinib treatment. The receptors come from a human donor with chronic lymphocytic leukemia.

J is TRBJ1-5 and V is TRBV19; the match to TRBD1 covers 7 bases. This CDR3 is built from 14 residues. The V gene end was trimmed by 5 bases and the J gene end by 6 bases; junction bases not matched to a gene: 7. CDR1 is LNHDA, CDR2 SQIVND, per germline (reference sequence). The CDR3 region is CASSFTGAGQPQHF. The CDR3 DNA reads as TGTGCCAGTAGTTTTACAGGGGCCGGTCAGCCCCAGCATTTT.

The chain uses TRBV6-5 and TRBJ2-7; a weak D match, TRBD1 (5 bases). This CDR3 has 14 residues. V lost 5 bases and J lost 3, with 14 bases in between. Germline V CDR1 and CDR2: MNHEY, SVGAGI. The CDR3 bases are TGTGCCAGCAGTACCTGGGCCAGGGTCTACGAGCAGTACTTC. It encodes CASSTWARVYEQYF.

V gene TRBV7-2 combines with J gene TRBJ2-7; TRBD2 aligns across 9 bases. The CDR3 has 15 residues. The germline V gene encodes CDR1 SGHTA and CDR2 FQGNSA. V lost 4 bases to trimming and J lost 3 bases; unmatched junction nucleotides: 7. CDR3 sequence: CASSSLAGVYYEQYF. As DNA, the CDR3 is TGTGCCAGCAGCTCGTTAGCGGGAGTTTACTACGAGCAGTACTTC.

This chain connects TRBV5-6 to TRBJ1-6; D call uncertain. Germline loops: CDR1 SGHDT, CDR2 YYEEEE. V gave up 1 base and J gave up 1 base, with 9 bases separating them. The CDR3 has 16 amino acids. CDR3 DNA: TGTGCCAGCAGCTTGCACCCGGGATCCTATAATTCACCCCTCCACTTT. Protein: CASSLHPGSYNSPLHF.

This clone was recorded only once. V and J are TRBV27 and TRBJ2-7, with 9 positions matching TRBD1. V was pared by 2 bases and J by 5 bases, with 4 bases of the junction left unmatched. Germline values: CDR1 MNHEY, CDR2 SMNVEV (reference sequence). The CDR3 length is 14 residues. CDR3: CASSLQTGGNEQYF. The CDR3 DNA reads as TGTGCCAGCAGTTTACAGACAGGGGGAAACGAGCAGTACTTC.

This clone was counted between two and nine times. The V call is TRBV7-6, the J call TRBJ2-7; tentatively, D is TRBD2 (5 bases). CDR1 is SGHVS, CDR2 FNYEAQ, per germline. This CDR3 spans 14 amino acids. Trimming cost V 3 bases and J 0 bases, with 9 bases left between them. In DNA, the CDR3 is TGTGCCAGCAGCTTTCGGGAAAGCTCCTACGAGCAGTACTTC. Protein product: CASSFRESSYEQYF.

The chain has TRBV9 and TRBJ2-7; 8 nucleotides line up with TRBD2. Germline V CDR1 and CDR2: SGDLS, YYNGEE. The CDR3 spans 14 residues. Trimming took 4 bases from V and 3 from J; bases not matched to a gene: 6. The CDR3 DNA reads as TGTGCCAGCAGCCCATCGGGACTAGACTACGAGCAGTACTTC. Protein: CASSPSGLDYEQYF.

Written as DNA, the CDR3 is TGCGCCAGCAGCTTGACAGGGAAAGGCAATGAGCAGTTCTTC. Protein product: CASSLTGKGNEQFF. The chain has TRBV5-1 and TRBJ2-1; D perhaps matches TRBD1 (6 bases). The V gene lost 1 base and the J gene lost 6 bases, with 11 bases spanning the gap. Germline values: CDR1 SGHRS, CDR2 YFSETQ. The CDR3 covers 14 residues. Full variable domain (missing parts from reference TRBV5-1 and TRBJ2-1): KAGVTQTPRYLIKTRGQQVTLSCSPISGHRSVSWYQQTPGQGLQFLFEYFSETQRNKGNFPGRFSGRQFSNSRSEMNVSTLELGDSALYLCASSLTGKGNEQFFGPGTRLTVL.

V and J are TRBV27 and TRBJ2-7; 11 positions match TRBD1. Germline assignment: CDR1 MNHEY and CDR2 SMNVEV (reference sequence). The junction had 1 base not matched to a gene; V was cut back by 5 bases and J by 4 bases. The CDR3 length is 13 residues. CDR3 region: CASSGTGGYEQYF. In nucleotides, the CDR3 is TGTGCCAGCAGTGGGACAGGGGGATACGAGCAGTACTTC.

The CDR3 here is CASRGQRYSNQPQHF. The CDR3 nucleotides are TGTGCCAGTAGGGGACAGCGGTATAGCAATCAGCCCCAGCATTTT. The V and J genes are TRBV19 and TRBJ1-5, with TRBD1 identical over 7 bases. CDR1 is LNHDA, CDR2 SQIVND, per germline (reference sequence). Germline trimming cut 6 bases from V and 0 bases from J; bases unmatched to any gene: 5. This CDR3 spans 15 amino acids.

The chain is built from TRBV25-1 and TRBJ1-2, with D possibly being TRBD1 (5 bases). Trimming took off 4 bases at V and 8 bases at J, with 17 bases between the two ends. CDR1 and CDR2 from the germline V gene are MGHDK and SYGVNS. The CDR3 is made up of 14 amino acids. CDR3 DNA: TGTGCCAGCAGTGTTGTGGGCAACTCAGGGGGCTACACCTTC. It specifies CASSVVGNSGGYTF.

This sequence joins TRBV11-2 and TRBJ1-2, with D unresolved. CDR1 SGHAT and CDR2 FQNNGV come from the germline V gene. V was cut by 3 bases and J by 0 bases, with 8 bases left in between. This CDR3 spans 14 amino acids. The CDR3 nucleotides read TGTGCCAGCAGCTTCGGCCAGACTAACTATGGCTACACCTTC. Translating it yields CASSFGQTNYGYTF.

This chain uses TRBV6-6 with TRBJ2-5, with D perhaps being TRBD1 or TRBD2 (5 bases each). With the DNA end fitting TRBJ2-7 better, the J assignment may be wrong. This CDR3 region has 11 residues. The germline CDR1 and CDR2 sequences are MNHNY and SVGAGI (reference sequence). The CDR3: CASGDVYEQYF. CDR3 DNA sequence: TGTGCCAGCGGGGACGTCTACGAGCAGTACTTC.

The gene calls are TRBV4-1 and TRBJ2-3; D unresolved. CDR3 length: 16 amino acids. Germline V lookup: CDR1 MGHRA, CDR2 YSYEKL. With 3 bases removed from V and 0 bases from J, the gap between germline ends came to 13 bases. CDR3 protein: CASSQVIGTSTDTQYF. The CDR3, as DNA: TGCGCCAGCAGCCAGGTGATCGGCACTAGCACAGATACGCAGTATTTT.

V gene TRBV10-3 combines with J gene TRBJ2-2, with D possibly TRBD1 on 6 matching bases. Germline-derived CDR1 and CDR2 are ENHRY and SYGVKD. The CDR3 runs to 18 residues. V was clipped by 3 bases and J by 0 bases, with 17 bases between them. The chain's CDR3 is CAISDDEGTNANTGELFF. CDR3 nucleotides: TGTGCCATCAGTGATGACGAGGGGACAAACGCGAACACCGGGGAGCTGTTTTTT.

The CDR3 sequence is CASSLGQGSGLSRETQYF. The DNA for the CDR3 is TGCGCCAGCAGCTTGGGCCAGGGTTCTGGGTTATCCCGAGAGACCCAGTACTTC. This chain uses TRBV5-1 with TRBJ2-5, with D maybe TRBD1 (5 bases). Germline-derived CDR1 and CDR2 are SGHRS and YFSETQ. V lost 0 bases, J lost 4 bases, and 22 bases lay in between. The CDR3 contains 18 residues.

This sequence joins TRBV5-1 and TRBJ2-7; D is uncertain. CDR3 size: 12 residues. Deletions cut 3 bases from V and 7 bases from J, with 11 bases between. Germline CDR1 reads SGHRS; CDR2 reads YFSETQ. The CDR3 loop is CASSWNGWEQYF. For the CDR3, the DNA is TGCGCCAGCAGCTGGAACGGTTGGGAGCAGTACTTC.

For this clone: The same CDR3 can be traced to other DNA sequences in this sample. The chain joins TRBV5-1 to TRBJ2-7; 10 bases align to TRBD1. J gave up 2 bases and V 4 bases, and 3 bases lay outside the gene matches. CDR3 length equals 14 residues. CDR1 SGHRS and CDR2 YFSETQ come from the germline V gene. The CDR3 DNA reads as TGCGCCAGCAGCCCCGGGACAGGGGCCTACGAGCAGTACTTC. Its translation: CASSPGTGAYEQYF.

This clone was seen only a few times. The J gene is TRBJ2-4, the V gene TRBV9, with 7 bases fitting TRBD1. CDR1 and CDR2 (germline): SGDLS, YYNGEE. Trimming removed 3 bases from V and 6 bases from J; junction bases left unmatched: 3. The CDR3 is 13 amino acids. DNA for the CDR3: TGTGCCAGCAGCGCGGGACAGCTAAACATTCAGTACTTC. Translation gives CASSAGQLNIQYF.

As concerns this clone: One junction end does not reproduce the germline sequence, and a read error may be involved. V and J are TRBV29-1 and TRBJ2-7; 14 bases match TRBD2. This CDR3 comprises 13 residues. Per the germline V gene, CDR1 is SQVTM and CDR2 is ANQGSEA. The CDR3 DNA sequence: TGCAGCGTAGGGACTAGCGGGAGTAGGAGTCCAATCTTC. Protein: CSVGTSGSRSPIF.

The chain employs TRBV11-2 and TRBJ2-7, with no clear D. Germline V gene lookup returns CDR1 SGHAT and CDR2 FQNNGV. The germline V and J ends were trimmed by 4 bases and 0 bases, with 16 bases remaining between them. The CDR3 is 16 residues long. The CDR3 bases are TGTGCCAGCAGCTCCCCCGTAGGCAGGTTCTCCTACGAGCAGTACTTC. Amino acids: CASSSPVGRFSYEQYF.

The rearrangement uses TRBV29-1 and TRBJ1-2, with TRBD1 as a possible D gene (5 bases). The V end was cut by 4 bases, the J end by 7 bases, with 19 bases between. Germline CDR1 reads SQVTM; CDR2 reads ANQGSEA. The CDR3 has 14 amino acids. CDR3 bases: TGCAGCGTTGTGGTGGGGCAGGGTTTCGGTGGCTACACCTTC. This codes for CSVVVGQGFGGYTF.